Here is one T cell receptor beta chain with its context. Its antigen is still unknown. Using RNA transcripts as the source, TCR beta CDR3 regions were amplified. First-round RT-PCR targeting the TCR CDR3 was performed with the HTBI primer set. TCRdb reprocessed the multiplex PCR reads with MiXCR, giving one entry per CDR3 protein. The table lists about 420,000 distinct CDR3 sequences, roughly 13% of them singletons, with 5% to 6% in the top ten. When ophthalmopathy did not progress within 18 months, Graves' hyperthyroidism was considered stable. Germline V lookup: CDR1 KGHSH, CDR2 LQKENI. The CDR3 totals 15 residues. Deletions cut 1 base from V and 3 bases from J, with 11 bases between. These data come from a study of T cells in Graves' hyperthyroidism and ophthalmopathy. Study-wide results and caveats: Blood samples included most of the expanded thyroid clonotypes exceeding 0.001.

Sequencing was performed on blood. The source of this sequence is a woman under 30 with Graves' hyperthyroidism. J is TRBJ2-3 and V is TRBV18; D is undetermined. CDR3 protein: CASSPRSGWTDTQYF. As DNA, the CDR3 is TGTGCCAGCTCACCACGGTCGGGTTGGACAGATACGCAGTATTTT.